A selection of T cell receptor beta chains follows, all from one sample in a study of blood T cell repertoires in COVID-19. Libraries were prepared by immunoSEQ multiplex PCR; TCRdb keeps only in-frame clonotypes and omits some of them. Among 35,000 to 45,000 clones listed, approximately 86% were seen once. Sequencing used peripheral blood. These receptors originate from a human donor in a cohort sampled during active COVID-19. CDR3s include the opening cysteine and the closing phenylalanine or tryptophan. Each record gives: clone size, V gene, J gene, D gene, CDR3 DNA, CDR3 protein. The D gene is left open where the match is weak. Clone size, where shown, is once, few, many, or a class for clones that have expanded.

NA	TRBV19	TRBJ1-6	TRBD1	TGTGCCAGTAGTACTACGGACAGGGTTTCACCCCTCCACTTT	CASSTTDRVSPLHF
NA	TRBV3-1/TRBV3-2	TRBJ1-3	NA	TGTGCCAGCAGCCGAGGACACGCTATCTCTGGAAACACCATATATTTT	CASSRGHAISGNTIYF
NA	TRBV7-6	TRBJ2-7	TRBD2	TGTGCCAGCAGCAGAGGGACTAGCGGGAGGGACTACGAGCAGTACTTC	CASSRGTSGRDYEQYF
NA	TRBV6-4	TRBJ1-2	TRBD1	TGTGCCAGCAGACCGGGACAGGGAAGCGGCTACACCTTC	CASRPGQGSGYTF
once	TRBV5-1	TRBJ2-2	TRBD2	TGCGCCAGCAGCGTTAGCGGGAGAAGTGATGCCGGGGAGCTGTTTTTT	CASSVSGRSDAGELFF
NA	TRBV4-1	TRBJ1-2	NA	TGCGCCAGCAGCCAACAGGGGCTAGGCTATGGCTACACCTTC	CASSQQGLGYGYTF
few	TRBV11-1	TRBJ1-2	NA	TGTGCCAGCAGCCAGGGACTCCTAGGGGCTAACTATGGCTACACCTTC	CASSQGLLGANYGYTF
once	TRBV19	TRBJ1-5	NA	TGTGCCAGTAGTACGACAGGCCGCAATCAGCCCCAGCATTTT	CASSTTGRNQPQHF
NA	TRBV18	TRBJ1-2	TRBD1	TGTGCCAGCTCACCCGCAGGGGGCAATGGCTACACCTTC	CASSPAGGNGYTF
NA	TRBV11-2	TRBJ2-5	NA	TGTGCCAGCAGCCCCACCCCGGGAATACAAGAGACCCAGTACTTC	CASSPTPGIQETQYF
NA	TRBV27	TRBJ2-6	NA	TGTGCCAGCAGTTTTGGGGGCCTCCTCTCTGGGGCCAACGTCCTGACTTTC	CASSFGGLLSGANVLTF
NA	TRBV6-2/TRBV6-3	TRBJ2-7	NA	TGTGCCAGCAGTTATCTTAATCAGGTGTTCTACGAGCAGTACTTC	CASSYLNQVFYEQYF
NA	TRBV7-6	TRBJ2-5	TRBD2	TGTGCCAGCAGTCTAGCGGGGGTTCAAGAGACCCAGTACTTC	CASSLAGVQETQYF
NA	TRBV5-1	TRBJ2-3	NA	TGCGCCAGCAGCGACGACAACACAGATACGCAGTATTTT	CASSDDNTDTQYF
once	TRBV7-2	TRBJ1-1	NA	TGTGCCAGCAGCTACCGGGACACTGAAGCTTTCTTT	CASSYRDTEAFF
NA	TRBV11-2	TRBJ2-1	TRBD2	TGTGCCAGCAGCTTAGTGGCGGGGGGTGGTAATGAGCAGTTCTTC	CASSLVAGGGNEQFF
NA	TRBV9	TRBJ1-2	NA	TGTGCCAGCAGCTTTAACCCAGACCCTGACACGTACGGCCCTAACTATGGCTACACCTTC	CASSFNPDPDTYGPNYGYTF
NA	TRBV21-1	TRBJ1-2	NA	TGTGCCAGCAGCAATTTATTTCGTCGAGCTAACTATGGCTACACCTTC	CASSNLFRRANYGYTF
NA	TRBV7-6	TRBJ1-1	NA	TGTGCCAGCAGGCCGACAGGCGGCCGGAACACTGAAGCTTTCTTT	CASRPTGGRNTEAFF
NA	TRBV5-1	TRBJ1-6	TRBD1	TGCGCCAGCAGCCCCCGGGACAGGGGAGATTCACCCCTCCACTTT	CASSPRDRGDSPLHF
once	TRBV7-9	TRBJ1-4	TRBD1	TGTGCCAGCAGCTTGGGACAGATGAATGAAAAACTGTTTTTT	CASSLGQMNEKLFF
NA	TRBV7-3	TRBJ2-2	NA	TGTGCCAGCAGCTTAATTCCGGGTCTAGCTGTGGGCGGGGAGCTGTTTTTT	CASSLIPGLAVGGELFF
NA	TRBV5-5	TRBJ2-7	NA	TGTGCCAGCAGCTTGGCCATGGCTTCCTACGAGCAGTACTTC	CASSLAMASYEQYF
NA	TRBV5-1	TRBJ2-3	TRBD2	TGCGCCAGCAAGCGGGCTAGCGGGGCTTACGCGACGGATACGCAGTATTTT	CASKRASGAYATDTQYF
once	TRBV28	TRBJ2-3	TRBD1	TGTGCCAGCAGCTATGCGCCGGGTAGGGGACAGGAGACAGATACGCAGTATTTT	CASSYAPGRGQETDTQYF
few	TRBV6-5	TRBJ2-2	TRBD2	TGTGCCAGCAGTATGGGACTAGAAGCCACCGGGGAGCTGTTTTTT	CASSMGLEATGELFF
NA	TRBV21-1	TRBJ1-1	NA	TGTGCCAGCAGGGGGCAATTGGGAACTGAAGCTTTCTTT	CASRGQLGTEAFF
NA	TRBV30	TRBJ2-7	TRBD2	TGTGCCTGGAGTCGGGGGGTTTACGAGCAGTACTTC	CAWSRGVYEQYF
NA	TRBV27	TRBJ1-4	NA	TGTGCCAGCAGTTTGTCGGCAGGGACTAATGAAAAACTGTTTTTT	CASSLSAGTNEKLFF
NA	TRBV6-1	TRBJ1-5	NA	TGTGCCAGCAGTGAAGGACGGCAGGTGTATAGCAATCAGCCCCAGCATTTT	CASSEGRQVYSNQPQHF
NA	TRBV12-5	TRBJ2-1	TRBD2	TGTGCTAGTGGTTTGGTAGGGGACTACACGCGGCGCGAGCAGTTCTTC	CASGLVGDYTRREQFF
NA	TRBV15	TRBJ1-5	NA	TGTGCCACCAGCAGAGACGGGAAGGGCAATCAGCCCCAGCATTTT	CATSRDGKGNQPQHF
NA	TRBV5-8	TRBJ1-2	TRBD1	TGTGCCAGCAGCCTCCCTTCAGGGGACAGGGGTCGGAATGGCTACACCTTC	CASSLPSGDRGRNGYTF
NA	TRBV30	TRBJ2-5	NA	TGTGCCTGGAGTACCTTTGGACTCCAAGAGACCCAGTACTTC	CAWSTFGLQETQYF
few	TRBV5-5	TRBJ1-2	TRBD1	TGTGCCAGCAGCCTGACAGGGGTCTATGGCTACACCTTC	CASSLTGVYGYTF
NA	TRBV11-2	TRBJ2-6	TRBD1	TGTGCCACCGGGACAGGGACCTCGTGGGGGGCCAACGTCCTGACTTTC	CATGTGTSWGANVLTF
few	TRBV6-6	TRBJ1-5	NA	TGTGCCAGCAGTTACAGGGGTAACAATCAGCCCCAGCATTTT	CASSYRGNNQPQHF
NA	TRBV7-3	TRBJ2-2	TRBD2	TGTGCCAGCAGCCCCCCCGGGACTAGCAGAGGGGAGCTGTTTTTT	CASSPPGTSRGELFF
NA	TRBV10-1	TRBJ2-1	NA	TGCGCCAGCAGTGAGTGTTCTGGCGGGGACTCCTACAATGAGCAGTTCTTC	CASSECSGGDSYNEQFF
NA	TRBV30	TRBJ2-2	NA	TGTGCCTGGAGTGGACTAGGAAGTAGGGGTCGAACCGGGGAGCTGTTTTTT	CAWSGLGSRGRTGELFF
NA	TRBV6-5	TRBJ1-3	NA	TGTGCCAGCAGTTGGGGGGAATCTGGAAACACCATATATTTT	CASSWGESGNTIYF
NA	TRBV29-1	TRBJ1-4	NA	TGCAGCGTTTCTGTGGCCTATGAAAAACTGTTTTTT	CSVSVAYEKLFF
NA	TRBV19	TRBJ2-2	TRBD1	TGTGCCAGTAGATCCCGGGACAGGGTTGCCGGGGAGCTGTTTTTT	CASRSRDRVAGELFF
NA	TRBV19	TRBJ2-3	TRBD1	TGTGCCAGTAGTTTCGGGACAGGAGCCACAGATACGCAGTATTTT	CASSFGTGATDTQYF
few	TRBV15	TRBJ2-2	NA	TGTGCCACCAGCAGAGATAGTAGGGGTGGGGAGCTGTTTTTT	CATSRDSRGGELFF
NA	TRBV5-6	TRBJ1-1	NA	TGTGCCAGCAGCTTTTGGCCGCCGGGGAGCACTGAAGCTTTCTTT	CASSFWPPGSTEAFF
NA	TRBV19	TRBJ2-2	TRBD1	TGTGCCAGTAGTTACCGTCGAGGGGGGACAGGGAACGGGGAGCTGTTTTTT	CASSYRRGGTGNGELFF
once	TRBV27	TRBJ1-6	NA	TGTGCCAGCAGTTTGCGGTCTCCTTCACCCCTCCACTTT	CASSLRSPSPLHF
NA	TRBV24-1	TRBJ1-1	NA	TGTGCCACCAGTGATTTGGCAGGGTATGAAGCTTTCTTT	CATSDLAGYEAFF